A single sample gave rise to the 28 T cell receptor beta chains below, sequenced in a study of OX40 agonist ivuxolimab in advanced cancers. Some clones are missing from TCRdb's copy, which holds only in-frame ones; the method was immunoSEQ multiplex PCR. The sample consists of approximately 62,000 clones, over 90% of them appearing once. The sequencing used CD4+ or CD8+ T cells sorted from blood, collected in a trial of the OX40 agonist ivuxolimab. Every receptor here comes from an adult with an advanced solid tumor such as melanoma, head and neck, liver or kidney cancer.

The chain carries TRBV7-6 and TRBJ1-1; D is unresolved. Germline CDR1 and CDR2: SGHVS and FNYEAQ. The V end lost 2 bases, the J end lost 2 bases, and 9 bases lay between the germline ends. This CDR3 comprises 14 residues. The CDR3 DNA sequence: TGTGCCAGCAGCTTATGGGCAGGCAACACTGAAGCTTTCTTT. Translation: CASSLWAGNTEAFF.

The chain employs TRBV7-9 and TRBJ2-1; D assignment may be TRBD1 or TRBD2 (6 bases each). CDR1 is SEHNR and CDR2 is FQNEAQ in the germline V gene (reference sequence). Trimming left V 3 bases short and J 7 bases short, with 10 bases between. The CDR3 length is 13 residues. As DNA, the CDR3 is TGTGCCAGCAGCTTGGGGGCGGGAAATGAGCAGTTCTTC. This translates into CASSLGAGNEQFF. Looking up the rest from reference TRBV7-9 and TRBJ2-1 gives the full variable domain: DTGVSQNPRHKITKRGQNVTFRCDPISEHNRLYWYRQTLGQGPEFLTYFQNEAQLEKSRLLSDRFSAERPKGSFSTLEIQRTEQGDSAMYLCASSLGAGNEQFFGPGTRLTVL.

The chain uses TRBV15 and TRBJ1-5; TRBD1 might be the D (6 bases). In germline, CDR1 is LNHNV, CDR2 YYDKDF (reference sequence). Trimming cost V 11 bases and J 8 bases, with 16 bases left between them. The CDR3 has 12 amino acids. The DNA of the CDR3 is TGTGCCTCTTCGGGACAATTGGAGCCCCAGCATTTT. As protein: CASSGQLEPQHF.

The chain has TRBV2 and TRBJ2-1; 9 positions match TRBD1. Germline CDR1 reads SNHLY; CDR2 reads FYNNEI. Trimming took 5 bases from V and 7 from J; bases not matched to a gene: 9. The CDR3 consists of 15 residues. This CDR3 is CASSLSGQGFNEQFF. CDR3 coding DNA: TGTGCCAGCAGTCTAAGCGGACAGGGGTTTAATGAGCAGTTCTTC.

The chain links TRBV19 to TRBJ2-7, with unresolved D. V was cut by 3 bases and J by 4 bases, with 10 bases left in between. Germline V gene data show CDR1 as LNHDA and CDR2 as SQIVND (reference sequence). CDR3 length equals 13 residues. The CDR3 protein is CASSIGSAYEQYF. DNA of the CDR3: TGTGCCAGTAGTATTGGGTCAGCTTACGAGCAGTACTTC.

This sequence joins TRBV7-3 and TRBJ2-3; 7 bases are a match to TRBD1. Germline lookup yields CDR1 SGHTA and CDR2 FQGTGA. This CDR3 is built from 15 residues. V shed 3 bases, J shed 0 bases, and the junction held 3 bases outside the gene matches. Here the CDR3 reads CASSFEGASTDTQYF. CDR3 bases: TGTGCCAGCAGCTTTGAGGGGGCGAGCACAGATACGCAGTATTTT. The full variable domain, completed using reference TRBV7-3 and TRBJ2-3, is GAGVSQTPSNKVTEKGKYVELRCDPISGHTALYWYRQSLGQGPEFLIYFQGTGAADDSGLPNDRFFAVRPEGSVSTLKIQRTERGDSAVYLCASSFEGASTDTQYFGPGTRLTVL.

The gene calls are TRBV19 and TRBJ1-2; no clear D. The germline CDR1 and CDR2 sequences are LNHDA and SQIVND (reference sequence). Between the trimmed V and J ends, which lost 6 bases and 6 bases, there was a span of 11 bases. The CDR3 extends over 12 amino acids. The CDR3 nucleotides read TGTGCCAGTAGCCAGGTGGAAGATGGCTACACCTTC. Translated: CASSQVEDGYTF.

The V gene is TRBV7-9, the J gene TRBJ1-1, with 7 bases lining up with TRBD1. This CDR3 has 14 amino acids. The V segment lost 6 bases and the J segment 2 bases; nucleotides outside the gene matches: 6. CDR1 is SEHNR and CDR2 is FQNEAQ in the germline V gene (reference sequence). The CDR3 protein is CASRRTGQNTEAFF. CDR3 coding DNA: TGTGCCAGCAGAAGGACAGGACAAAACACTGAAGCTTTCTTT.

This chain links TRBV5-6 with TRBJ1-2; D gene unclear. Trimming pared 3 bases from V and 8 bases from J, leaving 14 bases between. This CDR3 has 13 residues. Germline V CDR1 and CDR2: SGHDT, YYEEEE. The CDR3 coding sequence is TGTGCCAGCAGCTACATCCTCGAACGGGGCTACACCTTC. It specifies CASSYILERGYTF.

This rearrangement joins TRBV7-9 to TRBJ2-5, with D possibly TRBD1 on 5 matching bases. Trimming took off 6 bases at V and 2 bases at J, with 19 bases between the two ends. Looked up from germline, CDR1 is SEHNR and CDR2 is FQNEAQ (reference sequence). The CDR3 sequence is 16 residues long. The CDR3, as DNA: TGTGCCAGCAGTCACCCCCGCCCCGCAGGGCAAGAGACCCAGTACTTC. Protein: CASSHPRPAGQETQYF.

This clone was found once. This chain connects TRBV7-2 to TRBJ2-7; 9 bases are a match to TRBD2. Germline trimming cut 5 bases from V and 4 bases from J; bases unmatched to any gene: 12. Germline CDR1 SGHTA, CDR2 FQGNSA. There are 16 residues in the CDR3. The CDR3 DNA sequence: TGTGCCAGCAGCCTGACTAGCGGAATGGCCGAGTACGAGCAGTACTTC. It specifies CASSLTSGMAEYEQYF.

Written as DNA, the CDR3 is TGTGCCAGCAGCGTTGGGGGGACAGGTAATTCACCCCTCCACTTT. Encoded protein: CASSVGGTGNSPLHF. The V and J genes are TRBV9 and TRBJ1-6; 8 nucleotides match TRBD1. The trim removed 2 bases at V and 6 bases at J, leaving 4 bases unmatched. CDR3 length equals 15 residues. CDR1 is SGDLS and CDR2 is YYNGEE in the germline V gene.

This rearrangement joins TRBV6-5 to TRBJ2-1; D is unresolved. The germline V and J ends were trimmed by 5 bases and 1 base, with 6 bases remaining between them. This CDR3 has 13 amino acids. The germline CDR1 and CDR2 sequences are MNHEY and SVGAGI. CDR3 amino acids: CASSPGSYNEQFF. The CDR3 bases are TGTGCCAGCAGTCCCGGGTCCTACAATGAGCAGTTCTTC.

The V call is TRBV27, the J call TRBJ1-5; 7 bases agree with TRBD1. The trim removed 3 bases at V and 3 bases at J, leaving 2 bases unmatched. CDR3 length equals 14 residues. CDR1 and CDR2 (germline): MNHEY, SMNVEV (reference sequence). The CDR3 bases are TGTGCCAGCAGTTTGACAGGGCTCAATCAGCCCCAGCATTTT. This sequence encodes CASSLTGLNQPQHF.

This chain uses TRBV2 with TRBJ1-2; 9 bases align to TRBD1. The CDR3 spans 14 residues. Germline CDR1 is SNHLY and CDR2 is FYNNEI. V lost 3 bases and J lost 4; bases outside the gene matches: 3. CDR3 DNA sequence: TGTGCCAGCAGTGAGGACAGGGGTGGCTATGGCTACACCTTC. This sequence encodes CASSEDRGGYGYTF.

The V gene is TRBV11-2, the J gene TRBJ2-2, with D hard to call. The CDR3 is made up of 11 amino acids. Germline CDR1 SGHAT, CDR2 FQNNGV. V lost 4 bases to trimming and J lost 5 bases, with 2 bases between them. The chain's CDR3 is CASSSTGELFF. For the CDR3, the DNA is TGTGCCAGCAGCTCGACCGGGGAGCTGTTTTTT.

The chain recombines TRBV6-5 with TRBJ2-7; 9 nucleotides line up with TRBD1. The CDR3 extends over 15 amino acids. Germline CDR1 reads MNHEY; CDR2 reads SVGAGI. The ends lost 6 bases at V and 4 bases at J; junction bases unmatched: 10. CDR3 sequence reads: CASSYATGGGYEQYF. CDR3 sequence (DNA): TGTGCCAGCAGCTATGCGACAGGGGGAGGGTACGAGCAGTACTTC.

CDR3 sequence reads: CASSPPQSRYEQYF. The CDR3 DNA reads as TGTGCCAGCAGCCCGCCCCAGTCGCGCTACGAGCAGTACTTC. V and J are TRBV5-6 and TRBJ2-7; D unresolved. The CDR3 length is 14 residues. V gave up 4 bases and J gave up 3 bases, with 14 bases separating them. The germline gives CDR1 SGHDT, CDR2 YYEEEE.

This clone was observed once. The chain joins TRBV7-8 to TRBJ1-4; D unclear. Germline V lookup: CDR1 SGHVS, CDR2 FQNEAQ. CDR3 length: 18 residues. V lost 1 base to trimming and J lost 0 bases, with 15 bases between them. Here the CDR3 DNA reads TGTGCCAGCAGCTTAGAACCCCTTGCGCAGACAACTAATGAAAAACTGTTTTTT. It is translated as CASSLEPLAQTTNEKLFF.

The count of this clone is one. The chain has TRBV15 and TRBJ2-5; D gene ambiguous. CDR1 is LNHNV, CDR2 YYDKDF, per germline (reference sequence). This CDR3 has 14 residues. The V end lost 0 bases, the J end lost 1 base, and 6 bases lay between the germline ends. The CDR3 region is CATSRDTIQETQYF. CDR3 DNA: TGTGCCACCAGCAGAGACACAATCCAAGAGACCCAGTACTTC.

CDR3 sequence: CAWSVGPPAEQYF. The CDR3 region has the DNA TGTGCCTGGAGTGTCGGACCTCCGGCCGAGCAGTACTTC. This chain joins TRBV30 and TRBJ2-7; D gene ambiguous. Germline lookup yields CDR1 GTSNPN and CDR2 SVGIG (reference sequence). V gave up 0 bases and J gave up 6 bases, with 12 bases separating them. This CDR3 spans 13 amino acids.

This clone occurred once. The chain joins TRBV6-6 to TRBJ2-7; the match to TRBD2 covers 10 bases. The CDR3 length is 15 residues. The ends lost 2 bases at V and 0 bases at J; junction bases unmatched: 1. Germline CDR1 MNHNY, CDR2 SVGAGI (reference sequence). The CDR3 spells CASSYGTSASYEQYF. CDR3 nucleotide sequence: TGTGCCAGCAGTTACGGGACTAGCGCCTCCTACGAGCAGTACTTC.

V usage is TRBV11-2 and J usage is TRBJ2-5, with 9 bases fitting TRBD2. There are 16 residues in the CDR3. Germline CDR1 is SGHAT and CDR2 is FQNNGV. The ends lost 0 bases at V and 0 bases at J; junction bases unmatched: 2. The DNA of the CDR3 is TGTGCCAGCAGCTTAGAGCGGGGGGGGTACCAAGAGACCCAGTACTTC. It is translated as CASSLERGGYQETQYF. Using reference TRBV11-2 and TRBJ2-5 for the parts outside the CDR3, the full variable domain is EAGVAQSPRYKIIEKRQSVAFWCNPISGHATLYWYQQILGQGPKLLIQFQNNGVVDDSQLPKDRFSAERLKGVDSTLKIQPAKLEDSAVYLCASSLERGGYQETQYFGPGTRLLVL.

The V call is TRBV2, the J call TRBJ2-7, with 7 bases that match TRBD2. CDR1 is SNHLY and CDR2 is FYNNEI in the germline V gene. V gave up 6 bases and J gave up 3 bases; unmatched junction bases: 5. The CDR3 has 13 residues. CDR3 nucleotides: TGTGCCAGCAGGAGCGGGGCTAACTACGAGCAGTACTTC. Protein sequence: CASRSGANYEQYF. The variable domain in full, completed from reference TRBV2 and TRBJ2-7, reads EPEVTQTPSHQVTQMGQEVILRCVPISNHLYFYWYRQILGQKVEFLVSFYNNEISEKSEIFDDQFSVERPDGSNFTLKIRSTKLEDSAMYFCASRSGANYEQYFGPGTRLTVT.

The CDR3 protein is CASSVGAGPYEQYF. The CDR3 nucleotides are TGTGCCAGCAGCGTAGGGGCAGGGCCCTACGAGCAGTACTTC. The chain is built from TRBV9 and TRBJ2-5; weak D call: TRBD1 (5 bases). The J call may be wrong; the DNA end is better matched by TRBJ2-7. This CDR3 contains 14 residues. CDR1 is SGDLS, CDR2 YYNGEE, per germline.

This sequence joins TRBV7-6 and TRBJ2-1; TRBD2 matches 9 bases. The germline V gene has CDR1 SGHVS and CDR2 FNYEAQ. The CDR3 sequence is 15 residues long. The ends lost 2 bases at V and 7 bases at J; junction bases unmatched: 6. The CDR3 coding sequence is TGTGCCAGCAGCTTACACCTAGCGGGATTAAATGAGCAGTTCTTC. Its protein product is CASSLHLAGLNEQFF.

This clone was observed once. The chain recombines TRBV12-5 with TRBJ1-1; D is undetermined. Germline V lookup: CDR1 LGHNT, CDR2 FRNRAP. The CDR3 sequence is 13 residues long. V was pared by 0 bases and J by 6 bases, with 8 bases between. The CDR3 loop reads CASGLVNWPEAFF. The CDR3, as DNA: TGTGCTAGTGGTTTGGTAAACTGGCCTGAAGCTTTCTTT.

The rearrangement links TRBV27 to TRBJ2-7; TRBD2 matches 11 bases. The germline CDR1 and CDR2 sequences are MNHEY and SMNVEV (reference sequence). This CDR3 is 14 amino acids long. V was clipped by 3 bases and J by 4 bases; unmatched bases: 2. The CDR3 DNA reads TGTGCCAGCAGTTTCTCTAGCGGGGGGTACGAGCAGTACTTC. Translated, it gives CASSFSSGGYEQYF.